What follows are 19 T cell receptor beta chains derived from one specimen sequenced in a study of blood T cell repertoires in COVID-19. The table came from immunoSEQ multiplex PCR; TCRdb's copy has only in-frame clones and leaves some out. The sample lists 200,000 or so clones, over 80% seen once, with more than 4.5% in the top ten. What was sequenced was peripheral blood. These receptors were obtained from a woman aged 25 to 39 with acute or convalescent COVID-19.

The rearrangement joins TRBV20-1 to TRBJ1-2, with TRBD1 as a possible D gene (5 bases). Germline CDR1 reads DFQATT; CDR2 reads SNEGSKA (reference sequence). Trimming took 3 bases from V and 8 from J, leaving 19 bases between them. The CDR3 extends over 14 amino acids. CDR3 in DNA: TGCAGTGCTAGTTACCCGGCAAGGGGAGGCGGCTACACCTTC. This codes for CSASYPARGGGYTF.

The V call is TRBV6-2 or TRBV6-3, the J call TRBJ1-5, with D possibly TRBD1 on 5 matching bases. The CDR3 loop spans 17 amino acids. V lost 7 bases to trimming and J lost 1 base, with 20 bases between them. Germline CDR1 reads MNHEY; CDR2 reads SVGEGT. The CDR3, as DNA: TGTGCCAGCACCCCCTCCACAGGAGGGTTCAGCAATCAGCCCCAGCATTTT. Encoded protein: CASTPSTGGFSNQPQHF.

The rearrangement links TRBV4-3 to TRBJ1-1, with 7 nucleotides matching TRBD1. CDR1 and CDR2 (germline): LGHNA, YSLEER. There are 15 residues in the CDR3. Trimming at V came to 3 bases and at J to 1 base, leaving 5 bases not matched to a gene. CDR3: CASSHYRGPNTEAFF. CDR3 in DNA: TGCGCCAGCAGCCACTACAGGGGCCCGAACACTGAAGCTTTCTTT.

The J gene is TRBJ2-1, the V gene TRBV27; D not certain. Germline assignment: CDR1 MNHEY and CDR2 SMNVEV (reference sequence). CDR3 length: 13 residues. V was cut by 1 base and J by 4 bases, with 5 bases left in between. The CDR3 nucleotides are TGTGCCAGCAGTTTATATACTTACAATGAGCAGTTCTTC. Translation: CASSLYTYNEQFF.

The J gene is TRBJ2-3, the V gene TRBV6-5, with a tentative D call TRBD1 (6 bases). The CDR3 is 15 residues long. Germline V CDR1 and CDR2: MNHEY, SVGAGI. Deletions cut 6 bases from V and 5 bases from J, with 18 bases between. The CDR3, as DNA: TGTGCCAGCAGCAGAAGTGGCAGGGGATTAGATACGCAGTATTTT. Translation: CASSRSGRGLDTQYF.

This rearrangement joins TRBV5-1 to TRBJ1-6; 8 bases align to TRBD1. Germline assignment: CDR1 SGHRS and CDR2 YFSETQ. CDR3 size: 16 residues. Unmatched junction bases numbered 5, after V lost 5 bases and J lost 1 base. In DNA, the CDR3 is TGCGCCAGCAGAACAGGGGGAAGGTCCTATAATTCACCCCTCCACTTT. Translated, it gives CASRTGGRSYNSPLHF.

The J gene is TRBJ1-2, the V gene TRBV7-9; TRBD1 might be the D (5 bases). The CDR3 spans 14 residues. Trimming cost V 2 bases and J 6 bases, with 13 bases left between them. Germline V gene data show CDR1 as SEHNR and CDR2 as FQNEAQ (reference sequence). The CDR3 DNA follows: TGTGCCAGCAGCTTAAGCAGGGTGGGCGATGGCTACACCTTC. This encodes CASSLSRVGDGYTF. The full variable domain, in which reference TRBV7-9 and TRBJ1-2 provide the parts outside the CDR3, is DTGVSQNPRHKITKRGQNVTFRCDPISEHNRLYWYRQTLGQGPEFLTYFQNEAQLEKSRLLSDRFSAERPKGSFSTLEIQRTEQGDSAMYLCASSLSRVGDGYTFGSGTRLTVV.

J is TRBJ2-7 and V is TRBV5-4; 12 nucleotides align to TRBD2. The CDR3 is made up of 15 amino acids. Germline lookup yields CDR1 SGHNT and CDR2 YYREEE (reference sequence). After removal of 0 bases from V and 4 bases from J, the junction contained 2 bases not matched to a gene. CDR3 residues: CASSLGTSGTYEQYF. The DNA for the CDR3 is TGTGCCAGCAGCTTGGGGACTAGCGGGACTTACGAGCAGTACTTC.

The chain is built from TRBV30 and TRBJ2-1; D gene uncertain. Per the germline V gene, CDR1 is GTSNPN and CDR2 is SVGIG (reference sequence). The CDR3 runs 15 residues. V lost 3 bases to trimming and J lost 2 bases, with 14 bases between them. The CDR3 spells CAWSRGARTYNEQFF. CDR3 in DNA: TGTGCCTGGAGCCGCGGAGCACGGACCTACAATGAGCAGTTCTTC.

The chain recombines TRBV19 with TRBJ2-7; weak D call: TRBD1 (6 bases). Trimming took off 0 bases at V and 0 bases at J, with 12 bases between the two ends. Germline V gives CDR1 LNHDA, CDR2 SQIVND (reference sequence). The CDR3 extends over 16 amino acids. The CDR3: CASSIDYRVASYEQYF. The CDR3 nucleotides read TGTGCCAGTAGTATAGATTACAGGGTGGCCTCCTACGAGCAGTACTTC.

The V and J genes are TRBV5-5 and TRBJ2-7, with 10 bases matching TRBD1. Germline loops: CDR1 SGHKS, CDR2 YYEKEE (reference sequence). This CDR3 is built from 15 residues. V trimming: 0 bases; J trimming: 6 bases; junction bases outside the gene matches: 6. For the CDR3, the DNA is TGTGCCAGCAGCTTGGCCTCCCGGGACAGGGGCGAGCAGTACTTC. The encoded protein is CASSLASRDRGEQYF.

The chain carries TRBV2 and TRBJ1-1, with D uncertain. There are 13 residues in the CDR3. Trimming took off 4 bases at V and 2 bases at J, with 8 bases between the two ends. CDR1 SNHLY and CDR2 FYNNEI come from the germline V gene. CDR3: CASSGGQNTEAFF. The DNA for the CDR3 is TGTGCCAGCAGTGGAGGCCAAAACACTGAAGCTTTCTTT.

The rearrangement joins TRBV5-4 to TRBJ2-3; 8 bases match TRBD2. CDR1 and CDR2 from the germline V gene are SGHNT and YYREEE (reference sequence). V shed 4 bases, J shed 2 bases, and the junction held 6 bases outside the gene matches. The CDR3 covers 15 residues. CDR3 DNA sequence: TGTGCCAGCAGCCGAGTAGCGGGGAACACAGATACGCAGTATTTT. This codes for CASSRVAGNTDTQYF.

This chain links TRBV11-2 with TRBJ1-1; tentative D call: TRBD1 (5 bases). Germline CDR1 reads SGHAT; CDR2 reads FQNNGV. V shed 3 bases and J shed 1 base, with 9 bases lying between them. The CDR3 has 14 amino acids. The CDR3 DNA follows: TGTGCCAGCAGCTTCCGGGGGGAGAACACTGAAGCTTTCTTT. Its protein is CASSFRGENTEAFF.

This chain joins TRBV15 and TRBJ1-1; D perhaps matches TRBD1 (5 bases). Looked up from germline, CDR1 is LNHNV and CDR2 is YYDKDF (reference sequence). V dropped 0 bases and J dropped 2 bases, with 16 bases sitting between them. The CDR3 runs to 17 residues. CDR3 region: CATSRDSYRTINTEAFF. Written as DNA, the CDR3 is TGTGCCACCAGCAGAGATTCCTACAGGACCATCAACACTGAAGCTTTCTTT.

The CDR3 is CASSPGGGGPYNEQFF. For the CDR3, the DNA is TGTGCCAGCAGCCCCGGAGGCGGGGGGCCCTACAATGAGCAGTTCTTC. The chain combines TRBV5-4 with TRBJ2-1, with TRBD2 matching over 8 bases. CDR3 length equals 16 residues. The germline gives CDR1 SGHNT, CDR2 YYREEE (reference sequence). J was trimmed by 2 bases and V by 4 bases; bases with no gene match: 8.

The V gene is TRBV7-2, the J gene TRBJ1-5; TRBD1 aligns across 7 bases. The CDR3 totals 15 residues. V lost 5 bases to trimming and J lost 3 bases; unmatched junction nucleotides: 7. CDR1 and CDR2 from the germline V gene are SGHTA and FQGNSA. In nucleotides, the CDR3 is TGTGCCAGCAGCCTAGACAGGGCCATCAATCAGCCCCAGCATTTT. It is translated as CASSLDRAINQPQHF.

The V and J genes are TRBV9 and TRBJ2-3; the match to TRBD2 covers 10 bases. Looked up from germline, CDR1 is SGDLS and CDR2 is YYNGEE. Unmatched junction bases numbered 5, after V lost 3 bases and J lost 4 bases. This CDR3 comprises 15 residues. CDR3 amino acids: CASSGVAGGPDTQYF. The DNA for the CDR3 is TGTGCCAGCAGCGGAGTAGCGGGGGGCCCAGATACGCAGTATTTT.

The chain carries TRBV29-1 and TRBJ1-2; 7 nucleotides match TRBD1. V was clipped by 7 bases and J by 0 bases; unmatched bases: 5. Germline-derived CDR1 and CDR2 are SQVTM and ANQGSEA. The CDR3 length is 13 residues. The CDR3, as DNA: TGCAGCGCCTCAGGGGGGCCTAACTATGGCTACACCTTC. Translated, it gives CSASGGPNYGYTF.